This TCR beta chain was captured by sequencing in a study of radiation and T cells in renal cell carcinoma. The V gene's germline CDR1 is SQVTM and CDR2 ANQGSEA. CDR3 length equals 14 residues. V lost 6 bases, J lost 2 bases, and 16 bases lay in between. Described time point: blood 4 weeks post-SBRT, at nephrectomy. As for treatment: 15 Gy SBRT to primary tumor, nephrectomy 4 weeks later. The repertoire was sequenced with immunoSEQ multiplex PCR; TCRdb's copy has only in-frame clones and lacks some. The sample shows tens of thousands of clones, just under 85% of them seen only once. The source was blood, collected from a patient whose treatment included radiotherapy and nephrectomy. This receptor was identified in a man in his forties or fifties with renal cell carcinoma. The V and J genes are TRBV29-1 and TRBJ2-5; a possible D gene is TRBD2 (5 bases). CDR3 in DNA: TGCAGCGTACGCTCTCGAGGGAATCAAGAGACCCAGTACTTC. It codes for CSVRSRGNQETQYF.